This TCR beta chain comes out of a study of cytotoxic CD8 clonotypes in ibrutinib-treated CLL. Findings of the study overall: Investigators sampled sustained-remission and progressing patients at differing times.

Repertoires were generated with immunoSEQ multiplex PCR, while TCRdb's copy carries only in-frame clones and drops some. The profile shows tens of thousands of clones, around 63% of them singletons. Trimming shortened V by 7 bases and J by 1 base, and 12 bases separated the two germline ends. From germline, CDR1 is SNHLY and CDR2 FYNNEI. This CDR3 is 14 amino acids long. Remarks on this clone: Antigen specificity is unknown.

The receptor was isolated from a human donor with chronic lymphocytic leukemia. This rearrangement joins TRBV2 to TRBJ2-3, with D perhaps TRBD1 (5 bases). Source: PBMCs, taken at disease progression, from a patient treated with ibrutinib. In DNA form, the CDR3 reads TGTGCCAGCACAAGACAGTTAGGCACAGATACGCAGTATTTT. Translated: CASTRQLGTDTQYF. Drawing the rest from reference TRBV2 and TRBJ2-3, the complete variable domain is EPEVTQTPSHQVTQMGQEVILRCVPISNHLYFYWYRQILGQKVEFLVSFYNNEISEKSEIFDDQFSVERPDGSNFTLKIRSTKLEDSAMYFCASTRQLGTDTQYFGPGTRLTVL.